This T cell receptor beta chain was sequenced during a study of Graves' ophthalmopathy and Graves' hyperthyroidism. Study-wide context: Sampling took place at initial diagnosis, with peripheral blood obtained before any treatment.

As the template, RNA transcripts were used to amplify TCR beta CDR3 regions. RT-PCR in the first round used HTBI primers; a second-round multiplex PCR followed. TCRdb re-analysed the multiplex PCR reads in MiXCR, keeping a single row per CDR3 protein. This sample carries about 660,000 distinct CDR3 sequences, roughly two fifths of them seen once, and the ten largest clones take 3.3%. The clonotype comes from an adult man with Graves' ophthalmopathy. Sequencing was done on a sample of peripheral blood.

CDR3 DNA sequence: TGCAGTGCTAGAGACCCGGGACAGGGAATCCTGAACACTGAAGCTTTCTTT. This sequence encodes CSARDPGQGILNTEAFF. The J gene is TRBJ1-1, the V gene TRBV20-1; 9 positions match TRBD1. Unmatched junction bases numbered 8, after V lost 0 bases and J lost 0 bases. CDR3 length: 17 residues. In germline, CDR1 is DFQATT, CDR2 SNEGSKA (reference sequence).